The sequence of this T cell receptor beta chain was determined in a study of control samples from healthy donors and cancer patients. Data came from immunoSEQ multiplex PCR; TCRdb stores just in-frame clones and leaves some out. The repertoire includes fewer than 200,000 clones, over 85% of them detected once, and roughly 4.3% sits in the top ten. In its sample, this clone was seen once. CDR1 and CDR2 (germline): SQVTM, ANQGSEA. Trimming at V came to 6 bases and at J to 2 bases, leaving 5 bases not matched to a gene. The CDR3 sequence is 13 residues long. The sequenced sample consisted of blood. This chain uses TRBV29-1 with TRBJ1-2, with 8 bases that match TRBD1. The source of this sequence is a woman between 55 and 75 years old in good health. CDR3 sequence reads: CSVQTGENYGYTF. The DNA for the CDR3 is TGCAGCGTGCAGACAGGGGAGAACTATGGCTACACCTTC.